A selection of T cell receptor beta chains follows, all from one sample in a study of blood T cell repertoires in COVID-19. Produced via immunoSEQ multiplex PCR; TCRdb's table is partial and in-frame only. Of tens of thousands of clones in the sample, around nine tenths were seen once. The material sequenced was peripheral blood. These receptors were obtained from a human donor in a cohort sampled during active COVID-19. CDR3s include the opening cysteine and the closing phenylalanine or tryptophan. The order of the fields is clone size, D gene, J gene, V gene, CDR3 protein, CDR3 DNA. A D gene is named only where the DNA matches it firmly. Rows give clone size only sometimes, using once, few, many, or a class for an expanded clone.

-	TRBD1	TRBJ2-7	TRBV6-5	CASSPGTAFYEQYF	TGTGCCAGCAGCCCCGGGACAGCCTTTTACGAGCAGTACTTC
-	-	TRBJ1-1	TRBV6-5	CASVNPGNTEAFF	TGTGCCAGCGTAAACCCGGGGAACACTGAAGCTTTCTTT
-	TRBD1	TRBJ2-1	TRBV9	CASSATGGSYNEQFF	TGTGCCAGCAGCGCTACAGGGGGATCCTACAATGAGCAGTTCTTC
-	-	TRBJ2-5	TRBV28	CASSLVRGGETQYF	TGTGCCAGCAGTTTAGTCAGGGGAGGGGAGACCCAGTACTTC
-	-	TRBJ2-1	TRBV24-1	CATSDLGQLNEQFF	TGTGCCACCAGTGATTTGGGGCAGTTAAATGAGCAGTTCTTC
-	-	TRBJ1-1	TRBV5-6	CASSYTGRGNTEAFF	TGTGCCAGCAGCTACACAGGGAGGGGGAACACTGAAGCTTTCTTT
-	-	TRBJ2-5	TRBV28	CASSLEQSETQYF	TGTGCCAGCAGTTTAGAACAATCAGAGACCCAGTACTTC
-	-	TRBJ1-6	TRBV5-5	CASSQDIHNSPLHF	TGTGCCAGCAGCCAGGACATTCATAATTCACCCCTCCACTTT
many	-	TRBJ2-3	TRBV3-1/TRBV3-2	CASSPGTGFTDTQYF	TGTGCCAGCAGCCCCGGGACTGGATTCACAGATACGCAGTATTTT
-	-	TRBJ2-3	TRBV7-2	CASSFAGSGGTDTQYF	TGTGCCAGCAGCTTCGCGGGTTCCGGAGGAACAGATACGCAGTATTTT
-	-	TRBJ1-4	TRBV9	CASSVDPMNEKLFF	TGTGCCAGCAGCGTAGATCCCATGAATGAAAAACTGTTTTTT
-	-	TRBJ2-3	TRBV11-3	CASSLLGSADTQYF	TGTGCCAGCAGCTTACTGGGTAGCGCAGATACGCAGTATTTT
-	-	TRBJ2-1	TRBV9	CASSTTLKITTFF	TGTGCCAGCAGCACCACCCTAAAAATTACTACGTTCTTC
-	TRBD2	TRBJ2-5	TRBV6-7	CASSYSLREGGSCLGETQYF	TGTGCCAGCAGTTACTCGTTGCGGGAGGGCGGATCCTGCTTGGGAGAGACCCAGTACTTC
-	TRBD1	TRBJ2-1	TRBV11-1	CASSRDRGIDNEQFF	TGTGCCAGCAGCAGGGACAGGGGCATCGACAATGAGCAGTTCTTC
-	-	TRBJ2-7	TRBV7-2	CASSSWVGGPNYEQYF	TGTGCCAGCAGCTCCTGGGTCGGGGGGCCTAACTACGAGCAGTACTTC
once	TRBD1	TRBJ1-1	TRBV4-1	CASSQDQTGSLEHTEAFF	TGCGCCAGCAGCCAAGACCAGACAGGGTCCCTTGAACACACTGAAGCTTTCTTT
-	TRBD2	TRBJ2-3	TRBV7-9	CASSSSGLATYTQYF	TGTGCCAGCAGTTCAAGTGGACTAGCGACGTATACGCAGTATTTT
-	TRBD1	TRBJ1-5	TRBV6-2/TRBV6-3	CASSYTIDRGPSNQPQHF	TGTGCCAGCAGTTACACGATCGACAGGGGGCCGAGCAATCAGCCCCAGCATTTT
-	TRBD1	TRBJ2-5	TRBV5-1	CASSLKDRGKETQYF	TGCGCCAGCAGCTTGAAGGACAGGGGGAAAGAGACCCAGTACTTC
-	TRBD1	TRBJ1-1	TRBV4-1	CASSLRDSANTEAFF	TGCGCCAGCAGCCTTCGGGACAGCGCGAACACTGAAGCTTTCTTT
-	TRBD2	TRBJ2-7	TRBV7-7	CASSLSSGGSYEQYF	TGTGCCAGCAGCTTATCTAGCGGAGGGAGCTACGAGCAGTACTTC
-	TRBD1	TRBJ2-3	TRBV27	CASSLGQGAGDTQYF	TGTGCCAGCAGTTTGGGACAGGGGGCCGGAGATACGCAGTATTTT